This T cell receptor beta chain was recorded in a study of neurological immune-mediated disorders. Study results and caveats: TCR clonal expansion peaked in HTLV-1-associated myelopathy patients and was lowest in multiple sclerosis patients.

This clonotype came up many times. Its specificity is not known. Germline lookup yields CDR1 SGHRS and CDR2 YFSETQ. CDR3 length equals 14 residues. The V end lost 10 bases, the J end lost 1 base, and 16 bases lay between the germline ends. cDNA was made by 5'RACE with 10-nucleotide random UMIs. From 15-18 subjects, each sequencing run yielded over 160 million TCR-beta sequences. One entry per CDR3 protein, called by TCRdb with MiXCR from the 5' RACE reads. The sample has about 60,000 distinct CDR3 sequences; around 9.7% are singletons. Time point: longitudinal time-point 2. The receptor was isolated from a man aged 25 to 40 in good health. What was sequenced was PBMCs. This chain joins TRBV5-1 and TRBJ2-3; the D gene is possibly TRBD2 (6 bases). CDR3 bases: TGCGCCGGACCCGACGGGGGACGCACAGATACGCAGTATTTT. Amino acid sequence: CAGPDGGRTDTQYF.